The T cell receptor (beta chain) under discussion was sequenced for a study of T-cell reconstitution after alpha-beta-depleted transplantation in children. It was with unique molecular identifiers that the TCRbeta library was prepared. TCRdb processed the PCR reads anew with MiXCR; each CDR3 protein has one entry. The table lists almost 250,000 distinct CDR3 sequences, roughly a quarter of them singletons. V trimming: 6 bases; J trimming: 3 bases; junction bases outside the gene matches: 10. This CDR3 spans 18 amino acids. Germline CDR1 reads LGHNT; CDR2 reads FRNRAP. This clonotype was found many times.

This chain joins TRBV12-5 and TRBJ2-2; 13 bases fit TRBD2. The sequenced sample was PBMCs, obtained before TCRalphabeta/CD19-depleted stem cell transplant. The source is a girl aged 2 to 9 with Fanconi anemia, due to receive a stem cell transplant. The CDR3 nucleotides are TGTGCTAGTGGAGTCCCCGGGACTAGCGGGACGTACACCGGGGAGCTGTTTTTT. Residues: CASGVPGTSGTYTGELFF.